The 4 T cell receptor beta chains below all came from one sample that was sequenced in a study of blood T cell repertoires in COVID-19. Sequenced by immunoSEQ multiplex PCR; TCRdb stores in-frame clones only, minus some. The table shows about 400,000 clones, with nearly 90% occurring only once. The specimen sequenced was PBMCs or T cells enriched from blood (not recorded which). Source of these receptors: a woman in her thirties who had recovered from COVID-19.

J is TRBJ1-2 and V is TRBV9; 7 nucleotides match TRBD1. The CDR3 consists of 18 residues. After removal of 3 bases from V and 3 bases from J, the junction contained 17 bases not matched to a gene. Germline CDR1 is SGDLS and CDR2 is YYNGEE. This CDR3 reads CASSDPQARGHSDYGYTF. Written as DNA, the CDR3 is TGTGCCAGCAGCGACCCCCAGGCAAGGGGGCATAGTGACTATGGCTACACCTTC.

The genes are TRBV6-5 and TRBJ2-2, with D possibly being TRBD2 (7 bases). The CDR3 sequence is 15 residues long. V lost 6 bases to trimming and J lost 3 bases, with 14 bases between them. CDR1 and CDR2 (germline): MNHEY, SVGAGI. The CDR3 DNA is TGTGCCAGCAGAGGGGGGGGACGCGACACCGGGGAGCTGTTTTTT. Its translation is CASRGGGRDTGELFF.

The V and J genes are TRBV6-5 and TRBJ2-2; the match to TRBD1 covers 8 bases. The germline V gene has CDR1 MNHEY and CDR2 SVGAGI. The ends lost 6 bases at V and 6 bases at J; junction bases unmatched: 6. CDR3 length: 14 amino acids. CDR3 residues: CASRRQGQAGELFF. CDR3 in DNA: TGTGCCAGCAGGCGACAGGGACAGGCCGGGGAGCTGTTTTTT.

The CDR3 sequence is CAWNGPGSDGPQHF. Written as DNA, the CDR3 is TGTGCCTGGAATGGGCCGGGGAGTGATGGGCCCCAGCATTTT. The chain couples TRBV30 to TRBJ1-5, with D hard to call. Looked up from germline, CDR1 is GTSNPN and CDR2 is SVGIG (reference sequence). V was pared by 4 bases and J by 9 bases, with 19 bases between. This CDR3 has 14 residues.